Listed below are T cell receptor beta chains from one sample, sequenced in a study of CD8 T cells in ankylosing spondylitis. TCRdb fed the 5' RACE reads into MiXCR, producing one record per CDR3 protein. The repertoire holds 200,000 to 300,000 distinct CDR3 sequences, 7.5% to 9% seen once, with nearly 7% in the top ten. The sequenced sample was blood, either unsorted or a sorted T cell fraction (not recorded which). The receptors shown here come from a male donor with ankylosing spondylitis or in good health (not recorded which). The CDR3 runs from the conserved cysteine through the conserved F or W. Each record gives: J gene, D gene, clone size, V gene, CDR3 protein, CDR3 DNA. D genes are given only for firm matches. Clone size is not always given. Where it is, it says once, few, many or a class for expanded clones.

TRBJ1-1 - many TRBV5-1 CASSLAWGNEAFF TGCGCCAGCAGCTTGGCTTGGGGGAATGAAGCTTTCTTT
TRBJ2-1 - many TRBV11-3 CASRSNSYNEQFF TGTGCCAGCAGAAGTAATTCCTACAATGAGCAGTTCTTC
TRBJ1-5 - many TRBV7-9 CASSPGTRGNQPQHF TGTGCCAGCAGCCCCGGGACTCGGGGCAATCAGCCCCAGCATTTT
TRBJ2-3 TRBD2 - TRBV20-1 CSATSGGAKDTQYF TGCAGTGCTACTAGCGGGGGGGCAAAAGATACGCAGTATTTT
TRBJ2-7 TRBD1 many TRBV12-3/TRBV12-4 CASSRHRGTLNSYEQYF TGTGCCAGCAGCAGACACAGGGGGACGCTAAACTCCTACGAGCAGTACTTC
TRBJ1-5 - - TRBV12-3/TRBV12-4 CASSPQPGRSNQPQHF TGTGCCAGCAGCCCTCAGCCGGGAAGAAGCAATCAGCCCCAGCATTTT
TRBJ1-1 - many TRBV6-1 CASTQRQGNTEAFF TGTGCCAGCACCCAAAGGCAGGGGAACACTGAAGCTTTCTTT
TRBJ2-7 TRBD1 few TRBV12-3/TRBV12-4 CASRYRGPSLLREQYF TGTGCCAGCAGATACAGGGGGCCATCACTTCTACGGGAGCAGTACTTC
TRBJ1-1 - many TRBV4-2 CASSQSSGDTEAFF TGTGCCAGCAGCCAAAGCTCCGGGGACACTGAAGCTTTCTTT
TRBJ1-6 - many TRBV7-2 CASSLFGGDNSPLHF TGTGCCAGCAGCTTATTTGGGGGGGATAATTCACCCCTCCACTTT
TRBJ1-2 - - TRBV30 CAWSESGEIYGYTF TGTGCCTGGAGTGAATCGGGTGAAATCTATGGCTACACCTTC
TRBJ1-2 TRBD1 few TRBV7-2 CASSHDRGYGYTF TGTGCCAGCAGTCATGACAGGGGCTATGGCTACACCTTC
TRBJ1-5 - - TRBV20-1 CSASLRGNQPQHF TGCAGTGCTAGCTTGCGGGGCAATCAGCCCCAGCATTTT
TRBJ1-6 - many TRBV12-3/TRBV12-4 CASSLRVENSPLHF TGTGCCAGCAGTTTAAGGGTGGAGAATTCACCCCTCCACTTT
TRBJ2-3 - many TRBV6-5 CASSYSGVVVGTQYF TGTGCCAGCAGTTACTCGGGAGTCGTGGTTGGTACGCAGTATTTT
TRBJ2-7 - - TRBV7-2 CASSFSRGPYEQYF TGTGCCAGCAGCTTCAGCAGGGGTCCCTACGAGCAGTACTTC
TRBJ2-3 TRBD2 many TRBV5-1 CASSKIAGTFTDTQYF TGCGCCAGCAGCAAGATAGCGGGAACCTTCACAGATACGCAGTATTTT
TRBJ1-1 - many TRBV20-1 CSARRTLNTEAFF TGCAGTGCTAGAAGGACACTGAACACTGAAGCTTTCTTT
TRBJ2-7 - few TRBV7-9 CASSPIVGQALSYEQYF TGTGCCAGCAGCCCCATCGTCGGGCAGGCCCTCTCCTACGAGCAGTACTTC
TRBJ1-2 - many TRBV6-5 CASSYSAGGEYGYTF TGTGCCAGCAGTTACTCGGCGGGGGGAGAGTATGGCTACACCTTC
TRBJ2-3 TRBD1 - TRBV5-1 CASSFPLTGNSTDAQYF TGCGCCAGCAGCTTCCCTCTGACAGGGAACAGCACAGATGCGCAGTATTTT
TRBJ2-1 - - TRBV7-2 CASSPRHSEQFF TGTGCCAGCAGCCCGCGCCACAGCGAGCAGTTCTTC
TRBJ2-7 - many TRBV7-6 CASSLGMSYEQYF TGTGCCAGCAGCTTAGGTATGAGCTACGAGCAGTACTTC
TRBJ2-3 TRBD2 few TRBV5-1 CASSLWTSSDTQYF TGCGCCAGCAGCCTATGGACTAGTTCAGATACGCAGTATTTT
TRBJ2-3 TRBD1 many TRBV5-1 CASSQTGADTQYF TGCGCCAGCAGCCAGACAGGGGCCGATACGCAGTATTTT
TRBJ2-7 - - TRBV15 CATSRGGVDSPYEQYF TGTGCCACCAGCAGAGGGGGGGTGGACAGTCCCTACGAGCAGTACTTC
TRBJ2-1 - few TRBV20-1 CSASLARASVEQFF TGCAGTGCTAGCCTAGCGAGAGCATCGGTTGAGCAGTTCTTC
TRBJ2-7 TRBD1 - TRBV18 CASSPRTGGQEQYF TGTGCCAGCTCACCACGGACAGGGGGCCAGGAGCAGTACTTC
TRBJ1-4 - few TRBV3-1 CASSLLTGRNEKLFF TGTGCCAGCAGTCTTTTGACCGGGCGTAATGAAAAACTGTTTTTT
TRBJ2-5 TRBD2 many TRBV6-5 CASSYRGLAGTETQYF TGTGCCAGCAGTTACCGGGGACTAGCGGGAACAGAGACCCAGTACTTC
TRBJ2-7 - many TRBV7-2 CASSLWDSSNYEQYF TGTGCCAGCAGCCTTTGGGACTCCTCCAACTACGAGCAGTACTTC
TRBJ2-1 - many TRBV12-3/TRBV12-4 CASSLTRGSYNEQFF TGTGCCAGCAGTTTAACTAGGGGCTCCTACAATGAGCAGTTCTTC